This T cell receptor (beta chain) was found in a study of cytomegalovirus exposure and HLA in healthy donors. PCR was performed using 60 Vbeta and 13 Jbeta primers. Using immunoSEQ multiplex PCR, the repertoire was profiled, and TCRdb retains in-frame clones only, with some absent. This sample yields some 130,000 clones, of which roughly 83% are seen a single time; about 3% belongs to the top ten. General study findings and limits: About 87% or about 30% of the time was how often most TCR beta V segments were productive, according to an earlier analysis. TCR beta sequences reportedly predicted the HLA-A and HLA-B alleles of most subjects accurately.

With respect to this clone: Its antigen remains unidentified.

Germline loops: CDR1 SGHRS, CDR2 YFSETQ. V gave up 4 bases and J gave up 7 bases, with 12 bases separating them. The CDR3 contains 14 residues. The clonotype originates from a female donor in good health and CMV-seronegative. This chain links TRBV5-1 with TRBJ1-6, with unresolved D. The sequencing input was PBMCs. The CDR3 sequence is CASSLEMRNSPLHF. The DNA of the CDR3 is TGCGCCAGCAGCCTAGAGATGAGGAATTCACCCCTCCACTTT.